The 30 T cell receptor beta chains given below trace back to one sample, sequenced in a study of T cells expressing NK-cell markers. No DNA is given; TCRdb re-called the 5' RACE reads and lists each CDR3 protein once. In all, the sample yields 500,000 to 600,000 distinct CDR3 sequences. The sample comprised blood T cells: a sorted CD56 or NKG2C T cell subset, CD4+ or CD8+ T cells, or bulk PBMC T cells (not recorded which). These receptors were taken from a man between 18 and 35 years old in good health.

The chain joins TRBV7-3 to TRBJ2-7; TCRdb's D gene call, TRBD2, goes unchecked for lack of DNA. The CDR3 loop spans 15 amino acids. CDR1 and CDR2 from the germline V gene are SGHTA and FQGTGA. The CDR3 loop reads CASSLGPAGVGTQYF.

The genes are TRBV28 and TRBJ2-1. The CDR3 totals 11 residues. Germline lookup yields CDR1 MDHEN and CDR2 SYDVKM. CDR3 residues: CASVRLDEQFF. Combining the CDR3 with reference TRBV28 and TRBJ2-1 gives the whole variable domain DVKVTQSSRYLVKRTGEKVFLECVQDMDHENMFWYRQDPGLGLRLIYFSYDVKMKEKGDIPEGYSVSREKKERFSLILESASTNQTSMYLCASVRLDEQFFGPGTRLTVL.

The chain is built from TRBV20-1 and TRBJ2-5; TCRdb lists TRBD1, though no DNA is available to test this call. CDR1 and CDR2 (germline): DFQATT, SNEGSKA (reference sequence). CDR3 size: 13 residues. This CDR3 reads CSARGEWQETQYF.

The J gene is TRBJ2-7, the V gene TRBV6-5; lacking DNA, the TRBD1 call made by TCRdb goes unchecked. The CDR3 is 16 residues long. Germline CDR1 is MNHEY and CDR2 is SVGAGI. This CDR3 reads CASSYARQGRSYEQYF.

The chain employs TRBV6-2 or TRBV6-3 and TRBJ2-5. The CDR3 totals 13 residues. Germline CDR1 reads MNHEY; CDR2 reads SVGEGT. This CDR3 reads CASSSNPGETQYF.

V and J are TRBV7-3 and TRBJ2-7; TCRdb's assignment of TRBD1 cannot be checked, as there is no DNA. Germline CDR1 is SGHTA and CDR2 is FQGTGA. The CDR3 consists of 17 residues. CDR3 protein: CASSLTGGNRASYEQYF.

The chain carries TRBV9 and TRBJ2-2; TCRdb indicates TRBD1, and absent DNA this call remains unverified. From germline, CDR1 is SGDLS and CDR2 YYNGEE. This CDR3 region has 16 residues. The CDR3 spells CASSPWGQGRSGELFF.

The chain is built from TRBV10-3 and TRBJ1-5. Germline CDR1 ENHRY, CDR2 SYGVKD. The CDR3 totals 14 residues. CDR3 region: CAISDSGFNQPQHF.

This chain connects TRBV29-1 to TRBJ2-7; checking the TCRdb D call of TRBD1 is not possible without DNA. Germline CDR1 and CDR2: SQVTM and ANQGSEA. The CDR3 contains 14 residues. The chain's CDR3 is CSVERGRGVNEQYF.

The chain employs TRBV29-1 and TRBJ1-4. The CDR3 covers 13 residues. Germline CDR1 reads SQVTM; CDR2 reads ANQGSEA. CDR3 sequence: CSVGAGTNEKLFF.

This chain connects TRBV2 to TRBJ2-2. The germline gives CDR1 SNHLY, CDR2 FYNNEI. This CDR3 comprises 15 residues. The CDR3 loop reads CASSEVRGPTGELFF.

V and J are TRBV12-3 or TRBV12-4 and TRBJ2-3. The CDR3 is 16 amino acids. The CDR3 here is CASSGTLQVPTDTQYF.

The chain uses TRBV11-2 and TRBJ2-3; TCRdb's D call of TRBD1 is untestable without DNA. Per germline, CDR1 SGHAT and CDR2 FQNNGV. The CDR3 has 15 amino acids. This CDR3 is CASSPRTGATDTQYF.

The chain joins TRBV21-1 to TRBJ2-1; without DNA, the TCRdb call of TRBD2 cannot be checked. TRBV21-1 is deemed a pseudogene. This CDR3 has 18 amino acids. The CDR3 reads CASSKAASGREINNEQFF.

The chain recombines TRBV20-1 with TRBJ2-7; TCRdb calls TRBD2, which cannot be checked without DNA. There are 17 residues in the CDR3. CDR1 DFQATT and CDR2 SNEGSKA come from the germline V gene (reference sequence). Here the CDR3 reads CSAPGGWAGVLGHEQYF.

The rearrangement links TRBV18 to TRBJ1-2. CDR1 and CDR2 from the germline V gene are KGHSH and LQKENI. The CDR3 totals 13 residues. CDR3 residues: CASSSAGEYGYTF.

The chain employs TRBV11-2 and TRBJ1-6. Germline lookup yields CDR1 SGHAT and CDR2 FQNNGV. This CDR3 is 15 amino acids long. Here the CDR3 reads CASSWRDGGSSPLHF.

This chain connects TRBV19 to TRBJ2-3. CDR1 LNHDA and CDR2 SQIVND come from the germline V gene (reference sequence). This CDR3 contains 14 residues. The CDR3: CASSIKGYADTQYF.

The chain employs TRBV27 and TRBJ2-3; there is no DNA to check the TCRdb D call of TRBD2. Germline V gene sequence: CDR1 MNHEY, CDR2 SMNVEV (reference sequence). The CDR3 totals 19 residues. The CDR3: CASSRTPSGLAVATDTQYF.

The rearrangement uses TRBV12-3 or TRBV12-4 and TRBJ1-3; lacking DNA, the TRBD1 call made by TCRdb goes unchecked. The CDR3 length is 15 residues. The CDR3 is CASRNQGVPGNTIYF.

The chain uses TRBV12-3 or TRBV12-4 and TRBJ2-5. This CDR3 has 13 amino acids. The CDR3 reads CASRAQSRETQYF.

The chain carries TRBV30 and TRBJ2-7. The germline V gene has CDR1 GTSNPN and CDR2 SVGIG (reference sequence). The CDR3 is 13 amino acids. The CDR3 sequence is CACTDSPNYEQYF.

The chain employs TRBV12-3 or TRBV12-4 and TRBJ2-1; TCRdb proposes TRBD1, but this gene call is untestable without DNA. There are 16 residues in the CDR3. The CDR3: CASTPERGGDYNEQFF.

The CDR3 sequence: CASSTNRGHNEKLFF. J is TRBJ1-4 and V is TRBV5-1; TCRdb designates TRBD1, a call that cannot be tested without DNA. The CDR3 contains 15 residues. From germline, CDR1 is SGHRS and CDR2 YFSETQ.

The CDR3 loop is CASRLPWGVTEAFF. This chain links TRBV11-2 with TRBJ1-1; the TCRdb D gene call, TRBD1, has no DNA to confirm it. Germline lookup yields CDR1 SGHAT and CDR2 FQNNGV. The CDR3 is 14 residues long. Looking up the rest from reference TRBV11-2 and TRBJ1-1 gives the full variable domain: EAGVAQSPRYKIIEKRQSVAFWCNPISGHATLYWYQQILGQGPKLLIQFQNNGVVDDSQLPKDRFSAERLKGVDSTLKIQPAKLEDSAVYLCASRLPWGVTEAFFGQGTRLTVV.

This rearrangement joins TRBV18 to TRBJ2-1; TCRdb's D gene call, TRBD2, goes unchecked for lack of DNA. Germline V gives CDR1 KGHSH, CDR2 LQKENI. The CDR3 is made up of 17 amino acids. CDR3 amino acids: CASSPPGRLAGASEQFF.

The rearrangement uses TRBV7-6 and TRBJ1-6; the D gene TCRdb calls, TRBD1, cannot be checked with no DNA. The CDR3 totals 17 residues. CDR1 is SGHVS, CDR2 FNYEAQ, per germline. CDR3: CASSPDRGGSYNSPLHF.

V usage is TRBV5-1 and J usage is TRBJ2-1. This CDR3 is 15 amino acids long. Germline V gives CDR1 SGHRS, CDR2 YFSETQ. The CDR3 reads CASSLIGEPYNEQFF.

The chain uses TRBV4-1 and TRBJ2-1. In germline, CDR1 is MGHRA, CDR2 YSYEKL. This CDR3 contains 14 residues. CDR3 sequence: CASSQVTEYNEQFF.

The chain links TRBV27 to TRBJ2-3. The CDR3 extends over 14 amino acids. Germline lookup yields CDR1 MNHEY and CDR2 SMNVEV (reference sequence). This CDR3 reads CASSLSPDTDTQYF.